This T cell receptor beta chain came from a study of graft-versus-host responses after intestinal transplantation (dated by TCRdb to the early 2020s). For the wider study: Recipients received multivisceral, liver-intestinal, or isolated intestinal transplants. Alloreactive clones were identified by sequencing pre-transplant mixed lymphocyte reaction products and comparing these products with unstimulated pre-transplant donor and recipient T cells. After intestinal transplantation, graft-versus-host and host-versus-graft alloreactive T cell clones were followed in the graft, circulation and bone marrow using bulk TCR-beta CDR3 sequencing. A peak of at least 4% donor T cells among recipient peripheral blood mononuclear cells was the definition used for donor T cell macrochimerism. Rather than being sequenced by the commercial service, samples from a few later patients were sequenced in-house on an Illumina MiSeq and processed with MiXCR. The cohort enrolled 20 to 30 intestinal transplant recipients including one retransplant, and a few patients lacking pretransplant specimens were excluded. All recipients received anti-thymocyte globulin induction followed by maintenance tacrolimus and steroids for around three years. Overall results and qualifications from the work: GvH clones were detected in recipient bone marrow, and some of these GvH clones were observed earlier in ileal mucosa or blood, consistent with an intestinal mucosal origin. Early after transplant, peak levels of circulating GvH clones were found to be associated with declines in HvG clones. The conclusions were limited by the relatively low number and heterogeneity of the intestinal transplant patients. High GvH to HvG T cell clonal ratios were observed in the allografts of patients with donor T cell macrochimerism.

Points on this clone: Its specific antigen is unknown. No base quality values were provided; no much bigger clone lies one nucleotide off.

Trimming removed 0 bases from V and 1 base from J; the gene matches leave 2 bases unexplained. CDR1 and CDR2, per the germline V gene, are SGHRS and YFSETQ. Inclusive of the bounding cysteine and phenylalanine, the CDR3 is 15 residues long. Only the CDR3 portion is preserved as DNA: 45 bases, with reading frame beginning at the first base. Receptor amplification or capture employed the immunoSEQ multiplex PCR assay. For most patients, genomic DNA was isolated with the Qiagen DNeasy Blood and Tissue Kit and shipped frozen to Adaptive Biotechnologies for TCR sequencing. High-throughput TCR-beta CDR3 sequencing of genomic DNA from most patients was performed by Adaptive Biotechnologies. Per the original workflow: TCR sequencing data for 15 to 20 patients were retrieved from Adaptive's ImmunoSEQ software; three other patients were processed with MiXCR and VDJtools. To correct CD4 versus CD8 sorting errors, sequences present in both subsets at a frequency ratio below 5:1 were removed. CDR3 nucleotide sequences shared by donor and recipient were removed because the origin of these sequences could not be assigned. To be classed as alloreactive, a clone needed at least 2-fold expansion over unstimulated cells and a minimum CFSE-low frequency of 0.002% (template counts) or 0.001% (read counts). Clones detected in sequenced pre-transplant spleen, lymph node, or MLR CFSE-low populations of the donor or recipient were defined as mappable. Cumulative frequency of alloreactive clones was calculated as a percentage of all sequences weighted by copy number. Imported from immuneACCESS, the table was reduced by TCRdb to in-frame sequences with V and J called. These copies leave out some clones; in studies compared against another copy, an unresolved V gene accounts for under half, and the cause of the remainder is not known. V, J and clone size are those of that table, while D and trimming were read from the DNA. The sample contains some 85,000 clones, around 92% of them found a single time. Roughly 0.43% of the sample is taken by the ten largest.

The time point label corresponds to: cells obtained before transplantation from donor or recipient. CD3+CD4+ and CD3+CD8+ populations were FACS-sorted from unstimulated pre-transplant donor and recipient cells taken from spleen or lymph nodes. Here the chain combines TRBV5-1 and TRBJ2-3, with 7 bases in between that match TRBD2. Sequencing used unstimulated CD8+ T cells sorted from spleen or lymph node cells, obtained before transplant. This receptor was obtained from a human donor who was the organ donor for an intestinal transplant. The DNA reads as follows: TGCGCCAGCAGCTTGGGCGGGGGTGGCACAGATACGCAGTATTTT. This gives the protein CASSLGGGGTDTQYF.